This note documents a single T cell receptor beta chain sequence. Original handling: Scientists estimated how many nucleated cells there were by amplifying reference gene primers. Data came from immunoSEQ multiplex PCR; TCRdb stores just in-frame clones and leaves some out. D and trimming come from the DNA, and the V and J calls and clone size come from that table. The data show about 72,000 clones, about 89% seen once. This entry belongs to a study of blood T cell repertoires in COVID-19. Study-level background: Whether acute or convalescent, the COVID-19 samples came from the United States, Italy and Spain. PBMCs, B-cell-depleted T cells, or T cells provided the cDNA or gDNA that made up the material.

The CDR3 is 14 residues long. Germline V gives CDR1 SEHNR, CDR2 FQNEAQ (reference sequence). Trimming took 3 bases from V and 3 from J; bases not matched to a gene: 3. The sample consisted of peripheral blood. The chain couples TRBV7-9 to TRBJ1-1, with TRBD1 matching 8 bases. The receptor was isolated from a woman aged 60-75 years with acute or convalescent COVID-19. The CDR3 DNA is TGTGCCAGCAGCTTGAACAGGGGGTACACTGAAGCTTTCTTT. The encoded protein is CASSLNRGYTEAFF.